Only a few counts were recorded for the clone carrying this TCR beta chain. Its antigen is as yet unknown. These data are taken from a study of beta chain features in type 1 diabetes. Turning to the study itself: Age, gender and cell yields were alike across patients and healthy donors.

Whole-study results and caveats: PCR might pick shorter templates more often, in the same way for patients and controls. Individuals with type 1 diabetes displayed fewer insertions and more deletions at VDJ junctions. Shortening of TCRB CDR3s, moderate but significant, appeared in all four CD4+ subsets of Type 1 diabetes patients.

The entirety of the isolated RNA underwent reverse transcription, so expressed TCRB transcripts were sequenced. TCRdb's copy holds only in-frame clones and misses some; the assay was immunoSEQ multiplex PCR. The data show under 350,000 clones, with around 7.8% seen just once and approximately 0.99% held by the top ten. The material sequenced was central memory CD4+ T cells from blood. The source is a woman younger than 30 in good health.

CDR3: CASSPSRTTNTEAFF. Here the CDR3 DNA reads TGTGCCAGCTCACCAAGCCGGACAACTAACACTGAAGCTTTCTTT. The J gene is TRBJ1-1, the V gene TRBV18; tentatively, D is TRBD1 (5 bases). Germline V CDR1 and CDR2: KGHSH, LQKENI. The CDR3 contains 15 residues. The V end lost 2 bases, the J end lost 2 bases, and 12 bases lay between the germline ends.